The next 25 T cell receptor beta chains were all read from a single sample in a study of blood T cells in healthy people across ages. Then a second PCR, running about 6 to 11 cycles, was carried out with a sample-barcoded 5' primer and a J-beta primer mix. Using its own MiXCR run on the 5' RACE reads, TCRdb lists one record per CDR3 protein. The sample consists of about 640,000 distinct CDR3 sequences, about 53% of them appearing once. Sample: blood. The receptors were sampled from a man aged 60 to 69 in good health.

This clonotype appeared a single time. The chain joins TRBV7-2 to TRBJ1-4; maybe TRBD1 (5 bases). V lost 3 bases and J lost 8, with 19 bases in between. Germline lookup yields CDR1 SGHTA and CDR2 FQGNSA. This CDR3 has 16 residues. DNA for the CDR3: TGTGCCAGCAGCTTTTGGGGCCCCGGGATGGGGGAAAAACTGTTTTTT. This translates into CASSFWGPGMGEKLFF.

V usage is TRBV7-2 and J usage is TRBJ2-2; D is possibly TRBD2 (6 bases). CDR3 size: 13 residues. Germline loops: CDR1 SGHTA, CDR2 FQGNSA. The ends were cut back, 5 bases at V and 5 bases at J, with 9 bases in the middle. CDR3: CASSKLATGELFF. The CDR3 nucleotides are TGTGCCAGCAGCAAACTAGCTACCGGGGAGCTGTTTTTT.

The chain has TRBV11-1 and TRBJ2-1; maybe TRBD1 (5 bases). The J call is doubtful: the DNA matches TRBJ2-7 better. Germline V lookup: CDR1 SGHAT, CDR2 FQDESV (reference sequence). CDR3 length equals 17 residues. CDR3 DNA sequence: TGTGCCAGCAGCTGGGCGGTGGGGCCGGCGGAGTACAATGAGCAGTACTTC. Its protein is CASSWAVGPAEYNEQYF.

The V gene is TRBV9, the J gene TRBJ2-1, with a tentative D call TRBD1 (5 bases). The CDR3 contains 14 residues. The ends were cut back, 2 bases at V and 0 bases at J, with 6 bases in the middle. Germline V gene data show CDR1 as SGDLS and CDR2 as YYNGEE. CDR3 coding DNA: TGTGCCAGCAGCGTCAGGGTCTCCTACAATGAGCAGTTCTTC. This encodes CASSVRVSYNEQFF.

This clonotype was counted at least ten times. The chain has TRBV12-3 or TRBV12-4 and TRBJ2-1; maybe TRBD1 (5 bases). V gave up 0 bases and J gave up 5 bases, with 5 bases separating them. CDR3 length: 13 residues. The CDR3 bases are TGTGCCAGCAGTTTAGCAGGGGACAATGAGCAGTTCTTC. As protein: CASSLAGDNEQFF.

The chain joins TRBV5-1 to TRBJ2-1; 9 bases align to TRBD1. V lost 4 bases, J lost 7 bases, and 12 bases stayed unmatched. Per the germline V gene, CDR1 is SGHRS and CDR2 is YFSETQ. This CDR3 has 16 amino acids. The CDR3 DNA reads as TGCGCCAGCAGCGACCCCGGGACAGGGAACGGAAATGAGCAGTTCTTC. This codes for CASSDPGTGNGNEQFF.

V and J are TRBV11-2 and TRBJ2-5; D remains unclear. The CDR3 loop spans 16 amino acids. CDR1 is SGHAT, CDR2 FQNNGV, per germline. Trimming cost V 3 bases and J 5 bases, with 19 bases left between them. The CDR3 loop reads CASSLGPRTSGETQYF. The CDR3, as DNA: TGTGCCAGCAGCTTGGGCCCTAGGACCTCCGGGGAGACCCAGTACTTC.

The chain joins TRBV20-1 to TRBJ2-5, with 9 bases aligning to TRBD2. J gave up 2 bases and V 1 base, and 2 bases lay outside the gene matches. This CDR3 is built from 14 residues. The germline V gene encodes CDR1 DFQATT and CDR2 SNEGSKA (reference sequence). The CDR3: CSARGGLAQETQYF. The CDR3 region has the DNA TGCAGTGCTAGAGGGGGACTAGCACAAGAGACCCAGTACTTC.

The chain couples TRBV2 to TRBJ2-1, with D tentatively TRBD2 (6 bases). Germline V lookup: CDR1 SNHLY, CDR2 FYNNEI. V was trimmed by 6 bases and J by 4 bases, leaving 16 bases between them. CDR3 size: 15 residues. The CDR3 loop is CASRDSSGIYNEQFF. CDR3 in DNA: TGTGCCAGCAGAGATAGTAGCGGAATTTACAATGAGCAGTTCTTC.

The chain uses TRBV27 and TRBJ2-3, with 10 positions matching TRBD1. J lost 5 bases, V lost 0 bases, and 5 bases had no gene match. The CDR3 is made up of 16 amino acids. The germline gives CDR1 MNHEY, CDR2 SMNVEV (reference sequence). The CDR3 sequence: CASSLSTGGRGDTQYF. In nucleotides, the CDR3 is TGTGCCAGCAGTTTATCGACAGGGGGCCGGGGAGATACGCAGTATTTT.

This sequence joins TRBV6-6 and TRBJ2-7; D perhaps matches TRBD2 (6 bases). The DNA end lines up better with TRBJ2-5; the J call may be wrong. Germline V gives CDR1 MNHNY, CDR2 SVGAGI (reference sequence). The CDR3 length is 15 residues. Written as DNA, the CDR3 is TGTGCCAGCAGTTACGGCGCGGGGTTTCGGGAGACCCAGTACTTC. Amino acids: CASSYGAGFRETQYF.

V is TRBV20-1 and J is TRBJ1-6; D is undetermined. V was pared by 3 bases and J by 5 bases, with 17 bases between. This CDR3 has 16 residues. The germline CDR1 and CDR2 sequences are DFQATT and SNEGSKA (reference sequence). CDR3 loop: CSASPRGGINNSPLHF. CDR3 in DNA: TGCAGTGCTAGCCCTCGGGGTGGGATTAATAATTCACCCCTCCACTTT.

This clonotype showed up just once. The V and J genes are TRBV12-3 or TRBV12-4 and TRBJ2-3; D possibly matches TRBD1 or TRBD2 (5 bases each). The CDR3 is made up of 15 amino acids. V was trimmed by 7 bases and J by 0 bases, leaving 14 bases between them. The CDR3 spells CASTWAGASTDTQYF. The CDR3 region has the DNA TGTGCCAGCACCTGGGCCGGGGCTAGCACAGATACGCAGTATTTT.

CDR3 sequence (DNA): TGTGCCAGCAGCTCGCAATGGCCCCCCAATGAGCAGTTCTTC. Its protein product is CASSSQWPPNEQFF. This chain joins TRBV7-9 and TRBJ2-1; D remains unclear. CDR1 is SEHNR, CDR2 FQNEAQ, per germline (reference sequence). The CDR3 is 14 amino acids. V shed 4 bases and J shed 6 bases, with 13 bases lying between them.

This clonotype was counted a few times. The rearrangement links TRBV9 to TRBJ2-1, with D perhaps TRBD2 (6 bases). The CDR3 is made up of 14 amino acids. In germline, CDR1 is SGDLS, CDR2 YYNGEE. Deletions cut 3 bases from V and 2 bases from J, with 9 bases between. The CDR3 DNA follows: TGTGCCAGCAGCGGAGGGGAGGCCTACAATGAGCAGTTCTTC. Translation gives CASSGGEAYNEQFF.

The chain joins TRBV29-1 to TRBJ2-4; TRBD1 matches 9 bases. Near its end, the DNA agrees better with TRBJ2-7, so the J call may be wrong. The germline V gene has CDR1 SQVTM and CDR2 ANQGSEA. This CDR3 is built from 12 residues. The CDR3 reads CSGNTGGGEQYF. The CDR3 DNA reads TGCAGCGGAAACACAGGGGGCGGCGAGCAGTACTTC.

The chain is built from TRBV12-3 or TRBV12-4 and TRBJ1-6; no reliable D call. The CDR3 loop spans 14 amino acids. The germline V and J ends were trimmed by 3 bases and 10 bases, with 13 bases remaining between them. CDR3 protein: CASSLGRAESPLHF. In DNA form, the CDR3 reads TGTGCCAGCAGTTTGGGTAGGGCCGAGTCACCCCTCCACTTT.

V gene TRBV20-1 combines with J gene TRBJ2-5; 13 positions match TRBD2. The J call may be incorrect, as the DNA end agrees better with TRBJ2-7. The CDR3 runs to 16 residues. Germline V gene sequence: CDR1 DFQATT, CDR2 SNEGSKA (reference sequence). The CDR3 bases are TGCAGTGCTAGAGATCCGAGACTAGCGGGGGGCGACGAGCAGTACTTC. Encoded protein: CSARDPRLAGGDEQYF.

The chain recombines TRBV4-2 with TRBJ2-1; 8 bases match TRBD1. The CDR3 totals 13 residues. V shed 10 bases, J shed 8 bases, and the junction held 10 bases outside the gene matches. From germline, CDR1 is LGHNA and CDR2 YNFKEQ. This CDR3 reads CATNRDRYDEQFF. DNA for the CDR3: TGTGCCACTAACCGGGACAGGTATGATGAGCAGTTCTTC.

The chain combines TRBV29-1 with TRBJ2-6; D not certain. This CDR3 is built from 14 residues. Per germline, CDR1 SQVTM and CDR2 ANQGSEA. V was clipped by 6 bases and J by 0 bases, with 9 bases between them. The CDR3 DNA sequence: TGCAGCGTCCAGGTCTCCTCTGGGGCCAACGTCCTGACTTTC. As protein: CSVQVSSGANVLTF.

V is TRBV5-4 and J is TRBJ2-1; 14 bases fit TRBD2. CDR1 is SGHNT, CDR2 YYREEE, per germline (reference sequence). The V gene end was trimmed by 4 bases and the J gene end by 7 bases; junction bases not matched to a gene: 22. The CDR3 consists of 21 residues. This CDR3 is CASSLPKPATSGGAGWNEQFF. For the CDR3, the DNA is TGTGCCAGCAGCCTTCCAAAACCGGCGACTAGCGGGGGGGCTGGATGGAATGAGCAGTTCTTC.

The J gene is TRBJ1-1, the V gene TRBV29-1, with a possible D match to TRBD1 (6 bases). The germline V gene has CDR1 SQVTM and CDR2 ANQGSEA. The CDR3 is made up of 13 amino acids. V was clipped by 6 bases and J by 5 bases, with 16 bases between them. The CDR3 reads CSVLSEGETEAFF. In DNA form, the CDR3 reads TGCAGCGTCCTCAGCGAGGGGGAGACTGAAGCTTTCTTT.

The sample holds a few counts of this clonotype. The chain is built from TRBV20-1 and TRBJ2-1; the match to TRBD2 covers 8 bases. This CDR3 spans 17 amino acids. CDR1 DFQATT and CDR2 SNEGSKA come from the germline V gene (reference sequence). J was trimmed by 2 bases and V by 6 bases; bases with no gene match: 15. The CDR3 loop is CSALGGSGDLAYNEQFF. The CDR3 DNA reads TGCAGTGCCCTCGGAGGTAGCGGGGACTTAGCCTACAATGAGCAGTTCTTC.

V is TRBV20-1 and J is TRBJ2-7, with TRBD2 matching over 10 bases. V lost 3 bases, J lost 6 bases, and 11 bases stayed unmatched. The CDR3 sequence is 15 residues long. The germline gives CDR1 DFQATT, CDR2 SNEGSKA (reference sequence). The CDR3 is CSARVPSGGMGEQYF. CDR3 sequence (DNA): TGCAGTGCTAGGGTCCCTAGCGGGGGAATGGGCGAGCAGTACTTC.

This clonotype was observed a few times. This chain uses TRBV20-1 with TRBJ2-7, with D maybe TRBD1 (6 bases). V lost 0 bases to trimming and J lost 0 bases, with 15 bases between them. The CDR3 has 16 residues. The germline V gene has CDR1 DFQATT and CDR2 SNEGSKA (reference sequence). CDR3: CSARDFLRQASYEQYF. The CDR3 nucleotides read TGCAGTGCTAGAGATTTCCTTCGACAGGCCTCCTACGAGCAGTACTTC.